This T cell receptor (beta chain) was sequenced for a study of T cells in Graves' hyperthyroidism and ophthalmopathy. Stable disease denoted Graves' hyperthyroidism without ophthalmopathy progression within 18 months. This clonotype showed up many times. The antigen remains undetermined. Study results and limitations: Among clonotypes expanded in thyroid above 0.001, most were also found in blood.

The germline CDR1 and CDR2 sequences are MNHNS and SASEGT. The V gene lost 6 bases and the J gene lost 4 bases, with 16 bases spanning the gap. This CDR3 region has 15 residues. There were TCR beta CDR3 regions amplified from RNA transcripts. HTBI primers were the set used in a first-round RT-PCR of the TCR CDR3. In TCRdb, the multiplex PCR reads were re-called with MiXCR into one record per CDR3 protein. Here the sample spans about 290,000 distinct CDR3 sequences, about 13% being singletons. Sequenced material: blood. The chain links TRBV6-1 to TRBJ1-5; D gene unclear. The receptor's source is a woman in her 40s with Graves' hyperthyroidism. CDR3 loop: CASSRSGWVNQPQHF. The CDR3 region has the DNA TGTGCCAGCAGCCGCTCAGGCTGGGTTAATCAGCCCCAGCATTTT.